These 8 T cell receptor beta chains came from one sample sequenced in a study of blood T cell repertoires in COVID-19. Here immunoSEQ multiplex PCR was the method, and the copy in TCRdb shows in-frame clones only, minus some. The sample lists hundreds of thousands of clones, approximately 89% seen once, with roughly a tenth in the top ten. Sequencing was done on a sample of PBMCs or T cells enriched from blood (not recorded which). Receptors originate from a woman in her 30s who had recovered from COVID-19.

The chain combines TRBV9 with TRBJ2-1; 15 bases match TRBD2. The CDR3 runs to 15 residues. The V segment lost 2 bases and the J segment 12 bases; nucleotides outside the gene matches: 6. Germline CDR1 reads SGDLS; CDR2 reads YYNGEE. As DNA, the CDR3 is TGTGCCAGCAGCGTGGAGGGGACTAGCGGGAGGCCGCAGTTCTTC. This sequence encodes CASSVEGTSGRPQFF.

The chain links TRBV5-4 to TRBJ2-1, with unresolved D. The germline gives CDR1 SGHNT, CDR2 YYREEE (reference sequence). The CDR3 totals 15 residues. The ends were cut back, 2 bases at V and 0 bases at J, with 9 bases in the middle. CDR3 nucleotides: TGTGCCAGCAGCTTTACCTCCGGCTCCTACAATGAGCAGTTCTTC. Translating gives CASSFTSGSYNEQFF.

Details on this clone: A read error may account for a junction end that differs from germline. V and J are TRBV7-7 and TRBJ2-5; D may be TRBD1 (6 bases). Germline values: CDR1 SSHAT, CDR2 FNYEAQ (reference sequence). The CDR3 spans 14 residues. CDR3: CASSDGTTQETQYF. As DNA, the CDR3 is TGTGCTAGCAGCGATGGGACAACACAAGAGACCCAGTACTTC.

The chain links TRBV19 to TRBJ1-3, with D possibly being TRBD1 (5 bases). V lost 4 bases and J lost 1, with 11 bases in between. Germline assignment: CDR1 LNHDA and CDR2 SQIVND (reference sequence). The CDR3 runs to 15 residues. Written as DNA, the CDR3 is TGTGCCAGTAGTAGTAGGGGCATATCTGGAAACACCATATATTTT. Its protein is CASSSRGISGNTIYF.

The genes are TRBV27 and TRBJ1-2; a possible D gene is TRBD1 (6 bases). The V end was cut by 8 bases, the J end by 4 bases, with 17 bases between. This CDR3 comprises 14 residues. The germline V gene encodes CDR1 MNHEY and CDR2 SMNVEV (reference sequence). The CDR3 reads CASGYREIPYGYTF. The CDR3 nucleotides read TGTGCCAGCGGTTACAGGGAGATCCCCTATGGCTACACCTTC.

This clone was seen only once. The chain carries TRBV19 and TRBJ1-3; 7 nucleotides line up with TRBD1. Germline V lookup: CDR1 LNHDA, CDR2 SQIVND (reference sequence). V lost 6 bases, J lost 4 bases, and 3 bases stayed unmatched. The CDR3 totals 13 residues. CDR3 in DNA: TGTGCCAGTAGCCAGGGACAGGGAAACACCATATATTTT. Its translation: CASSQGQGNTIYF. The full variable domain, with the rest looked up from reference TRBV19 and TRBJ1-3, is DGGITQSPKYLFRKEGQNVTLSCEQNLNHDAMYWYRQDPGQGLRLIYYSQIVNDFQKGDIAEGYSVSREKKESFPLTVTSAQKNPTAFYLCASSQGQGNTIYFGEGSWLTVV.

Here the CDR3 reads CASSPLTGTQYF. DNA for the CDR3: TGTGCCAGCAGCCCCCTCACGGGTACGCAGTATTTT. The V call is TRBV7-3, the J call TRBJ2-3; no clear D. CDR1 and CDR2 (germline): SGHTA, FQGTGA. Trimming shortened V by 5 bases and J by 8 bases, and 11 bases separated the two germline ends. The CDR3 is 12 residues long. The full variable domain, in which reference TRBV7-3 and TRBJ2-3 provide the parts outside the CDR3, is GAGVSQTPSNKVTEKGKYVELRCDPISGHTALYWYRQSLGQGPEFLIYFQGTGAADDSGLPNDRFFAVRPEGSVSTLKIQRTERGDSAVYLCASSPLTGTQYFGPGTRLTVL.

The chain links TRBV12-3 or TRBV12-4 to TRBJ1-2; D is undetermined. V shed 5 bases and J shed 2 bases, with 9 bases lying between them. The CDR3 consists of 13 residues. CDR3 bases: TGTGCCAGCAGTGACGACATCAACTATGGCTACACCTTC. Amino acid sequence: CASSDDINYGYTF.